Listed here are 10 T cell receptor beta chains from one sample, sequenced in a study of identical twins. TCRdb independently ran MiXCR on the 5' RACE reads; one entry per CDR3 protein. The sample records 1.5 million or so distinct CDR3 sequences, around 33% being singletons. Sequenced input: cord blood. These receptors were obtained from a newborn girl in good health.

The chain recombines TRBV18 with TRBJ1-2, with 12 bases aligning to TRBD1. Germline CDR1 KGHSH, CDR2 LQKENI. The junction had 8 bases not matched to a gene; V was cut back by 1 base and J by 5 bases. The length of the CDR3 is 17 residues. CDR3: CASSPLGTGGEDYGYTF. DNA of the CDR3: TGTGCCAGCTCACCACTCGGGACAGGGGGCGAAGATTATGGCTACACCTTC.

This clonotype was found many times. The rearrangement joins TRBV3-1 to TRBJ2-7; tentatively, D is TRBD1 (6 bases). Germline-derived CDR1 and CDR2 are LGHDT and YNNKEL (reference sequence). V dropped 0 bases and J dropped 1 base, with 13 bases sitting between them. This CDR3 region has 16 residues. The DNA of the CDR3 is TGTGCCAGCAGCCAAGAAATCGGGACAAAATCCTACGAGCAGTACTTC. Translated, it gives CASSQEIGTKSYEQYF.

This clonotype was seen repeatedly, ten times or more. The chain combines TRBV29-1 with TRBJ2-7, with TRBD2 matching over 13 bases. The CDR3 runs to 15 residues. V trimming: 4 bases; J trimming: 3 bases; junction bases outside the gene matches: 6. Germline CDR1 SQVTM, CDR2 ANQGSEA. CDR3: CSVGGTSGINYEQYF. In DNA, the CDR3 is TGCAGCGTTGGGGGGACTAGCGGGATAAACTACGAGCAGTACTTC.

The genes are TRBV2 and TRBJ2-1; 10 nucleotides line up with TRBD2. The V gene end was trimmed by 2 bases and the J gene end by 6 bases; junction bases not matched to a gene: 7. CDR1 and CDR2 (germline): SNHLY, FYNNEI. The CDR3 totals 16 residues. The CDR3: CASSESGGGLVNEQFF. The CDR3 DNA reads TGTGCCAGCAGTGAAAGCGGGGGGGGGCTCGTCAATGAGCAGTTCTTC.

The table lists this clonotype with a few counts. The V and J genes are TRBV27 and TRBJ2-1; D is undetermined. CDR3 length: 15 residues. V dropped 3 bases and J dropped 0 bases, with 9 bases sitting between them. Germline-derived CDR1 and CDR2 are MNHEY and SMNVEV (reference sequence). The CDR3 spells CASSFHPSSYNEQFF. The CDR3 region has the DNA TGTGCCAGCAGTTTCCACCCGAGCTCCTACAATGAGCAGTTCTTC.

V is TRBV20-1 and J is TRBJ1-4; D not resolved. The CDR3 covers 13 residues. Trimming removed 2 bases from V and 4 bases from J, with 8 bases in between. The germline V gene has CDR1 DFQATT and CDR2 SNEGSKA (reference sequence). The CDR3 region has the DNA TGCAGTGCTAGATCGGGTAATAATGAAAAACTGTTTTTT. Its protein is CSARSGNNEKLFF.

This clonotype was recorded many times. CDR3 residues: CASSLGGGNSYEQYF. The DNA of the CDR3 is TGTGCCAGCAGCTTAGGCGGGGGAAATTCCTACGAGCAGTACTTC. J is TRBJ2-7 and V is TRBV11-2; 7 bases map to TRBD2. This CDR3 region has 15 residues. Trimming took 1 base from V and 1 from J; bases not matched to a gene: 4. The germline V gene has CDR1 SGHAT and CDR2 FQNNGV.

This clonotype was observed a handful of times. The CDR3 region is CASQRSGNTQYF. As DNA, the CDR3 is TGCGCCTCCCAGAGGTCGGGCAATACGCAGTATTTT. The chain combines TRBV5-1 with TRBJ2-3; D gene ambiguous. V gave up 10 bases and J gave up 7 bases, with 16 bases separating them. The CDR3 contains 12 residues. The germline V gene has CDR1 SGHRS and CDR2 YFSETQ.

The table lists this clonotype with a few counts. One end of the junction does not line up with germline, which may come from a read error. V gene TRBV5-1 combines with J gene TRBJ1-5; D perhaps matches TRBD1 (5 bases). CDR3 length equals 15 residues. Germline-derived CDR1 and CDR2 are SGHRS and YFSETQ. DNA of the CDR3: TGTGCCAGCAGCTTAGTAGCAGGGAGCAATCAGCCCCAGCATTTT. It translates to CASSLVAGSNQPQHF.

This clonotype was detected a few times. CDR3 nucleotide sequence: TGCAGCGTTTCGGGGGGGGATTACACCTACGAGCAGTACTTC. Translation gives CSVSGGDYTYEQYF. The chain employs TRBV29-1 and TRBJ2-7; 8 bases are shared with TRBD2. The V gene's germline CDR1 is SQVTM and CDR2 ANQGSEA. There are 14 residues in the CDR3. V dropped 5 bases and J dropped 2; count of bases not matched to a gene: 8.